This is a list of T cell receptor beta chains from one sample in a study of glioma-infiltrating T cells after dendritic cell vaccination. Profiled with immunoSEQ multiplex PCR; TCRdb holds only in-frame clones, not every one. The sample has 80,000 to 100,000 clones, over 80% seen once. The specimen was blood, collected after dendritic cell vaccination. Source of these receptors: a human donor with glioblastoma. Both conserved end residues are part of each CDR3. A D gene is named only where the DNA matches it firmly. Some rows have no size entry. The others give once, few or many, or a class for an expanded clone.

d_gene	j_gene	v_gene	abundance	CDR3aa	CDR3nt
NA	TRBJ2-7	TRBV29-1	NA	CSVAIPGHSYEQYF	TGCAGCGTCGCAATTCCGGGACACTCCTACGAGCAGTACTTC
NA	TRBJ1-5	TRBV18	NA	CASSPGLGNQPQHF	TGTGCCAGCTCACCCGGACTGGGCAATCAGCCCCAGCATTTT
TRBD1	TRBJ2-1	TRBV19	NA	CASTLGQGVNEQFF	TGTGCCAGTACTCTGGGACAGGGGGTGAATGAGCAGTTCTTC
TRBD1	TRBJ1-1	TRBV18	NA	CASSPMPGQKNTEAFF	TGTGCCAGCTCACCGATGCCGGGACAGAAGAACACTGAAGCTTTCTTT
NA	TRBJ2-5	TRBV2	few	CASSAGETQYF	TGTGCCAGCAGTGCTGGCGAGACCCAGTACTTC
TRBD1	TRBJ1-2	TRBV5-1	NA	CASSLVGTGHGYTF	TGCGCCAGCAGCTTGGTAGGGACAGGGCATGGCTACACCTTC
TRBD2	TRBJ2-1	TRBV10-2	NA	CASSDPGGRNEQFF	TGCGCCAGCAGTGATCCGGGAGGGCGGAATGAGCAGTTCTTC
NA	TRBJ1-5	TRBV27	NA	CASSDRGAGISNQPQHF	TGTGCCAGCAGTGACCGGGGGGCAGGGATTAGCAATCAGCCCCAGCATTTT
TRBD2	TRBJ2-3	TRBV30	NA	CAWRPRGGTDTQYF	TGTGCCTGGAGACCGCGGGGGGGCACAGATACGCAGTATTTT
TRBD2	TRBJ2-7	TRBV6-6	once	CASSYSGLVTYEQYF	TGTGCCAGCAGTTACTCGGGACTAGTCACCTACGAGCAGTACTTC
NA	TRBJ2-1	TRBV28	once	CASSLTAAPDNEQFF	TGTGCCAGCAGTTTAACGGCGGCACCTGACAATGAGCAGTTCTTC
TRBD1	TRBJ2-7	TRBV15	NA	CATSRSGTGVRYF	TGTGCCACCAGCAGATCCGGGACAGGCGTTCGGTACTTC
NA	TRBJ2-3	TRBV9	NA	CASSVAQRVTDTQYF	TGTGCCAGCAGCGTAGCTCAGCGGGTCACAGATACGCAGTATTTT
TRBD1	TRBJ2-6	TRBV5-1	NA	CASSLVGQGSSGANVLTF	TGCGCCAGCAGCTTGGTTGGACAGGGCAGCTCTGGGGCCAACGTCCTGACTTTC
NA	TRBJ1-5	TRBV18	NA	CASSPQGGNQPQHF	TGTGCCAGCTCACCACAGGGGGGCAATCAGCCCCAGCATTTT
TRBD1	TRBJ1-2	TRBV19	once	CASSSTGRYGYTF	TGTGCCAGTAGCTCGACAGGGCGCTATGGCTACACCTTC
NA	TRBJ1-6	TRBV9	NA	CASSVDFGPTPLHF	TGTGCCAGCAGCGTAGACTTCGGTCCAACACCCCTCCACTTT
TRBD1	TRBJ1-4	TRBV5-4	NA	CASSLQGAEEKLFF	TGTGCCAGCAGCCTACAGGGGGCGGAGGAAAAACTGTTTTTT
TRBD1	TRBJ1-2	TRBV30	NA	CAWSATGIGYTF	TGTGCCTGGAGTGCGACAGGGATTGGCTACACCTTC
NA	TRBJ1-1	TRBV30	few	CAHAGYTEAFF	TGTGCCCACGCAGGGTACACTGAAGCTTTCTTT
NA	TRBJ2-1	TRBV11-2	once	CASSFRLPNSYNEQFF	TGTGCCAGCAGCTTTCGACTGCCAAACTCCTACAATGAGCAGTTCTTC
NA	TRBJ1-4	TRBV5-1	NA	CASSLDLGAGTNEKLFF	TGCGCCAGCAGCTTGGATTTAGGGGCGGGGACGAATGAAAAACTGTTTTTT
NA	TRBJ2-7	TRBV10-3	NA	CAISKADRHSEQYF	TGTGCCATCAGTAAAGCAGACAGACACAGCGAGCAGTACTTC
NA	TRBJ2-5	TRBV30	NA	CAWSVRTGRGETQYF	TGTGCCTGGAGTGTACGCACAGGGCGAGGAGAGACCCAGTACTTC
NA	TRBJ2-3	TRBV9	NA	CASSVASIPQGAGYKTDTQYF	TGTGCCAGCAGCGTAGCATCAATCCCACAGGGTGCAGGCTACAAGACAGATACGCAGTATTTT
TRBD2	TRBJ2-1	TRBV4-2	NA	CASSQAKGSGRVLYEQFF	TGTGCCAGCAGCCAAGCGAAGGGGTCCGGGAGGGTGTTGTATGAGCAGTTCTTC
NA	TRBJ1-4	TRBV2	NA	CASSETPSWRQKEKLFF	TGTGCCAGCAGTGAAACCCCCTCGTGGAGGCAAAAAGAAAAACTGTTTTTT
TRBD1	TRBJ1-2	TRBV7-8	NA	CASSGTGTGQGYTF	TGTGCCAGCAGCGGAACCGGGACAGGGCAAGGCTACACCTTC
NA	TRBJ2-5	TRBV29-1	NA	CSVVGGSGRETQYF	TGCAGCGTCGTTGGGGGGAGTGGGAGAGAGACCCAGTACTTC
TRBD2	TRBJ2-7	TRBV28	NA	CASSFSGRSGEQYF	TGTGCCAGCAGTTTCAGCGGGAGGTCGGGAGAGCAGTACTTC
NA	TRBJ1-3	TRBV6-1	NA	CASSVPGTTNTIYF	TGTGCCAGCAGCGTCCCCGGGACAACAAACACCATATATTTT
NA	TRBJ1-2	TRBV6-5	NA	CASSSAFGGRGYGYTF	TGTGCCAGCAGTTCCGCCTTTGGAGGCAGAGGCTATGGCTACACCTTC
TRBD1	TRBJ2-1	TRBV7-9	NA	CASSFLQGDNEQFF	TGTGCCAGCAGCTTCTTACAGGGGGACAATGAGCAGTTCTTC
TRBD1	TRBJ2-1	TRBV6-6	once	CASSGLDRARNEQFF	TGTGCCAGCAGTGGCCTGGACAGGGCTCGCAATGAGCAGTTCTTC
TRBD2	TRBJ2-2	TRBV5-6	NA	CASSFLAGTTGELFF	TGTGCCAGCAGCTTTTTAGCGGGGACCACCGGGGAGCTGTTTTTT
NA	TRBJ1-2	TRBV2	NA	CASQTGYYGYTF	TGTGCCAGCCAAACAGGGTACTATGGCTACACCTTC
NA	TRBJ1-5	TRBV15	NA	CATSRGEDTAAPQPQHF	TGTGCCACCAGCAGAGGGGAGGACACGGCGGCGCCACAGCCCCAGCATTTT
NA	TRBJ1-2	TRBV6-1	once	CASSESTQAYGYTF	TGTGCCAGCAGTGAATCGACACAGGCCTATGGCTACACCTTC
NA	TRBJ2-2	TRBV19	NA	CASTPRPGGKGRFRTGELFF	TGTGCCAGTACCCCGCGGCCGGGGGGCAAGGGCCGCTTTCGGACCGGGGAGCTGTTTTTT
TRBD1	TRBJ1-1	TRBV19	NA	CATGTGAVDMNTEAFF	TGTGCCACGGGAACAGGGGCTGTGGACATGAACACTGAAGCTTTCTTT
TRBD1	TRBJ1-5	TRBV28	NA	CASSPPGGVWQPQHF	TGTGCCAGCAGTCCGCCAGGGGGCGTTTGGCAGCCCCAGCATTTT
TRBD2	TRBJ2-3	TRBV10-2	NA	CASSRRGTDTQYF	TGCGCCAGCAGTCGGCGGGGGACAGATACGCAGTATTTT
NA	TRBJ1-2	TRBV5-1	NA	CASSLGQYGYTF	TGCGCCAGCAGCTTGGGACAGTATGGCTACACCTTC
NA	TRBJ1-1	TRBV5-6	NA	CASSLEGTIFATTEAFF	TGTGCCAGCAGCTTGGAGGGGACAATTTTTGCTACCACTGAAGCTTTCTTT
NA	TRBJ2-2	TRBV5-4	NA	CASSPQGRLAGELFF	TGTGCCAGCAGCCCACAGGGTCGATTGGCCGGGGAGCTGTTTTTT